These T cell receptor beta chains were read from a single sample in a study of T-cell reconstitution after alpha-beta-depleted transplantation in children. TCRdb recomputed calls from the PCR reads with MiXCR, one row per CDR3 protein. The sample shows approximately 640,000 distinct CDR3 sequences, roughly 15% of them seen only once. This material consisted of PBMCs from the stem cell graft donor, taken from the stem cell graft. These receptors all come from a human donor who donated a stem cell graft to a child with acute myeloid leukemia. The CDR3 runs from the conserved cysteine through the conserved F or W. D genes are given only for firm matches. Clone size is not always given. Where it is, it says once, few, many or a class for expanded clones.

j_gene	v_gene	abundance	d_gene	CDR3nt	CDR3aa
TRBJ1-3	TRBV29-1	many	NA	TGCAGCGTTTCGGAAGGGGCTGCAGGAAACACCATATATTTT	CSVSEGAAGNTIYF
TRBJ2-1	TRBV7-9	NA	TRBD2	TGTGCCAGCAGTTGGCCGGGGGGTGAGCAGTTCTTC	CASSWPGGEQFF
TRBJ1-5	TRBV20-1	few	NA	TGCAGTGCTTCCAACTACAGGAATCAGCCCCAGCATTTT	CSASNYRNQPQHF
TRBJ1-2	TRBV6-1	many	NA	TGTGCCAGCGGAGCCGACAGAGCGCAAGTAGACTATGGCTACACCTTC	CASGADRAQVDYGYTF
TRBJ2-5	TRBV20-1	many	NA	TGCAGTGCTAGAGATCGGGGGATTCAAGAGACCCAGTACTTC	CSARDRGIQETQYF
TRBJ2-3	TRBV15	many	NA	TGTGCCACCAGCAGAGGCGACCGAGCTAGCACAGATACGCAGTATTTT	CATSRGDRASTDTQYF
TRBJ2-1	TRBV6-1	NA	NA	TGTGCCAGCAGTGAAGCTAGGGGGTATAACAATGAGCAGTTCTTC	CASSEARGYNNEQFF
TRBJ2-1	TRBV7-2	NA	NA	TGTGCCAGCAGCCCGGGGTGGAGTGAGCAGTTCTTC	CASSPGWSEQFF
TRBJ2-1	TRBV7-9	many	NA	TGTGCCAGCAGCTTATTAGAGCAGTTCTTC	CASSLLEQFF
TRBJ2-1	TRBV11-1	few	TRBD2	TGTGCCAGCAGCTTTAAAAGACTAGCCCTTAGCTCCTACAATGAGCAGTTCTTC	CASSFKRLALSSYNEQFF
TRBJ2-3	TRBV20-1	NA	NA	TGCAGTGCTCAGTATATCACAGATACGCAGTATTTT	CSAQYITDTQYF
TRBJ1-2	TRBV7-2	few	NA	TGTGCCAGCAGCCCCCGTGGGGGTGATGGCTACACCTTC	CASSPRGGDGYTF
TRBJ1-5	TRBV4-3	few	NA	TGCGCCAGCAGCCAAGACCCTGGAAAGGGGTGGCAGCCCCAGCATTTT	CASSQDPGKGWQPQHF
TRBJ2-1	TRBV5-1	NA	NA	TGCGCCAGCAGCGGGATACCGGGACATTCTTACAATGAGCAGTTCTTC	CASSGIPGHSYNEQFF
TRBJ1-1	TRBV13	many	TRBD1	TGTGCCAGCAGCGCGGGACAGGGAATCAGAGAAGCTTTCTTT	CASSAGQGIREAFF
TRBJ2-7	TRBV15	many	NA	TGTGCCACCAGCCCTAGACGGGGCAGAGTTACCTACGAGCAGTACTTC	CATSPRRGRVTYEQYF
TRBJ1-6	TRBV5-1	NA	TRBD1	TGCGCCAGCAGCTATCTGGGACAGCCAACCTATAATTCACCCCTCCACTTT	CASSYLGQPTYNSPLHF
TRBJ1-1	TRBV24-1	few	NA	TGTGCCACCAGTGTAGGGTCGTTGGGTGAAGCTTTCTTT	CATSVGSLGEAFF
TRBJ2-2	TRBV5-1	NA	TRBD1	TGCGCCAGCAGCCCCGGCCGTCGGACAGGGGTTACCGGGGAGCTGTTTTTT	CASSPGRRTGVTGELFF
TRBJ2-7	TRBV6-1	many	NA	TGTGCCAGCAGTGAATGGGGGACTGCGCCCTCCTACGAGCAGTACTTC	CASSEWGTAPSYEQYF
TRBJ1-2	TRBV29-1	many	TRBD1	TGCAGCGTTGGGGTTGGACGGAGGACAGGGCGCACCTATGGCTACACCTTC	CSVGVGRRTGRTYGYTF
TRBJ1-2	TRBV20-1	many	NA	TGCAGTGCCCCTTTGTCTAACTATGGCTACACCTTC	CSAPLSNYGYTF
TRBJ1-2	TRBV5-1	many	NA	TGCGCCAGCAGCTTGGGAGAGGGGCGAGGCTACACCTTC	CASSLGEGRGYTF
TRBJ1-2	TRBV12-3/TRBV12-4	NA	TRBD1	TGTGCCAGCAGCCATGACAGGGTAGGGGGCTACACCTTC	CASSHDRVGGYTF
TRBJ1-4	TRBV5-1	NA	NA	TGCGCCAGCAGCTTAGGACAGACACCAGTAGAAAAACTGTTTTTT	CASSLGQTPVEKLFF
TRBJ2-1	TRBV20-1	many	NA	TGCAGTGCCCCTGCTTACTCCTACAATGAGCAGTTCTTC	CSAPAYSYNEQFF
TRBJ1-3	TRBV7-2	many	NA	TGTGCCAGCAGCTTAGAATCTGAGGGTAGGGACACCATATATTTT	CASSLESEGRDTIYF
TRBJ1-2	TRBV7-2	NA	TRBD1	TGTGCCAGCAGCTTACAGACAGGGTCCAGTGGCTACACCTTC	CASSLQTGSSGYTF
TRBJ2-1	TRBV7-8	NA	NA	TGTGCCAGCAGCTTTGGCTGGACCGCCTACAATGAGCAGTTCTTC	CASSFGWTAYNEQFF
TRBJ2-1	TRBV12-3/TRBV12-4	NA	NA	TGTGCCAGCGCCGTGGGGAATCGGAATGAGCAGTTCTTC	CASAVGNRNEQFF
TRBJ2-5	TRBV12-3/TRBV12-4	many	NA	TGTGCCAGCAGTTTACTGCCAGCCCAAGAGACCCAGTACTTC	CASSLLPAQETQYF
TRBJ1-3	TRBV6-5	many	NA	TGTGCCAGCAGTTACTCGGCAGGGGATTACTCTGGAAACACCATATATTTT	CASSYSAGDYSGNTIYF